This T cell receptor beta chain emerged from a study of blood T cell repertoires in COVID-19. Whole-study context: The United States, Italy and Spain supplied acute and convalescent COVID-19 samples. PBMCs, B-cell-depleted T cells, or T cells provided the cDNA or gDNA that made up the material.

The V and J ends lost 4 bases and 2 bases, in that order; junction bases with no gene match: 1. CDR3 length: 13 residues. Only in-frame clones appear in the TCRdb table, and some are missing; sequencing was by immunoSEQ multiplex PCR. The sample holds about 150,000 clones, roughly 78% seen once. The chain employs TRBV12-3 or TRBV12-4 and TRBJ2-5; 7 positions match TRBD1. Sequencing was done on a sample of peripheral blood. The receptor's source is a human donor with acute or convalescent COVID-19. The donor label of this sample is uncertain. The CDR3 region has the DNA TGTGCCAGCAGTTGGGACAGACAAGAGACCCAGTACTTC. Translated, it gives CASSWDRQETQYF.